What follows are 28 T cell receptor beta chains derived from one specimen sequenced in a study of cytomegalovirus exposure and HLA in healthy donors. A multiplex PCR was run with 60 Vbeta primers and 13 Jbeta primers. Sequencing used immunoSEQ multiplex PCR; TCRdb keeps in-frame clones, though not all of them. Of under 200,000 clones in the sample, roughly two thirds were seen once. The sample was PBMCs. The receptors here all came from a woman in her twenties or thirties in good health and CMV-seronegative.

The genes are TRBV11-2 and TRBJ2-3; 7 nucleotides agree with TRBD2. Germline loops: CDR1 SGHAT, CDR2 FQNNGV. Trimming at V came to 0 bases and at J to 4 bases, leaving 7 bases not matched to a gene. There are 16 residues in the CDR3. The CDR3 region has the DNA TGTGCCAGCAGCTTAGATTTGGGGGAGGGTGCAGATACGCAGTATTTT. Residues: CASSLDLGEGADTQYF.

The chain carries TRBV2 and TRBJ2-3, with TRBD2 matching 9 bases. The CDR3 is 18 amino acids. Germline-derived CDR1 and CDR2 are SNHLY and FYNNEI. The V gene end was trimmed by 3 bases and the J gene end by 5 bases; junction bases not matched to a gene: 15. The CDR3, as DNA: TGTGCCAGCAGTGATTCCGGCCCGGCGGGGGGGGAAGGAGATACGCAGTATTTT. Its translation is CASSDSGPAGGEGDTQYF.

This clone was seen only a few times. The chain uses TRBV29-1 and TRBJ2-5, with 7 bases that match TRBD2. CDR1 is SQVTM, CDR2 ANQGSEA, per germline. CDR3 length equals 13 residues. With V trimmed by 3 bases and J by 5 bases, 6 bases remained unmatched. CDR3 sequence reads: CSVEGGEGETQYF. CDR3 nucleotides: TGCAGCGTTGAGGGGGGGGAGGGGGAGACCCAGTACTTC.

About this clone itself: The same CDR3 can be traced to other DNA sequences in this sample. The chain combines TRBV5-4 with TRBJ2-7; 9 bases fit TRBD1. This CDR3 is 15 amino acids long. Per germline, CDR1 SGHNT and CDR2 YYREEE (reference sequence). V was pared by 3 bases and J by 6 bases, with 10 bases of the junction left unmatched. CDR3 amino acids: CASSSSGQGKSEQYF. CDR3 coding DNA: TGTGCCAGCAGCTCTTCGGGACAGGGTAAGAGCGAGCAGTACTTC. The full variable domain, completed using reference TRBV5-4 and TRBJ2-7, is ETGVTQSPTHLIKTRGQQVTLRCSSQSGHNTVSWYQQALGQGPQFIFQYYREEENGRGNFPPRFSGLQFPNYSSELNVNALELDDSALYLCASSSSGQGKSEQYFGPGTRLTVT.

This clone showed up just a few times. The rearrangement uses TRBV7-2 and TRBJ2-7; the D gene is possibly TRBD2 (5 bases). Germline V gives CDR1 SGHTA, CDR2 FQGNSA. The CDR3 is 15 residues long. The V gene lost 7 bases and the J gene lost 7 bases, with 23 bases spanning the gap. The CDR3: CASNLRTGTVGEQYF. In DNA form, the CDR3 reads TGTGCCAGCAACCTAAGGACGGGAACCGTAGGGGAGCAGTACTTC.

The chain recombines TRBV4-3 with TRBJ1-2; tentatively, D is TRBD1 (6 bases). CDR3 length: 17 residues. Germline CDR1 LGHNA, CDR2 YSLEER. V was trimmed by 2 bases and J by 3 bases, leaving 19 bases between them. This chain's CDR3 is CASSQTTGHGSDYGYTF. The CDR3 DNA reads as TGCGCCAGCAGCCAAACAACAGGGCATGGTTCGGACTATGGCTACACCTTC.

The rearrangement uses TRBV30 and TRBJ2-3; no clear D. The CDR3 covers 15 residues. V dropped 3 bases and J dropped 0 bases, with 13 bases sitting between them. CDR1 is GTSNPN, CDR2 SVGIG, per germline (reference sequence). Here the CDR3 DNA reads TGTGCCTGGAGCAGAGGCACCTCTAGCACAGATACGCAGTATTTT. Translating gives CAWSRGTSSTDTQYF.

Here the CDR3 reads CASSQGPGGGTQYF. As DNA, the CDR3 is TGCGCCAGCAGCCAAGGCCCCGGGGGGGGTACGCAGTATTTT. V gene TRBV4-1 combines with J gene TRBJ2-3, with 8 bases fitting TRBD2. CDR3 length: 14 amino acids. From germline, CDR1 is MGHRA and CDR2 YSYEKL. The ends lost 1 base at V and 8 bases at J; junction bases unmatched: 5.

CDR3 DNA sequence: TGCGCCAGCAGCCACCTAGCGGGGACCTACGAGCAGTACTTC. Encoded protein: CASSHLAGTYEQYF. This chain joins TRBV4-3 and TRBJ2-7; 9 positions match TRBD2. CDR1 and CDR2 (germline): LGHNA, YSLEER. The CDR3 contains 14 residues. Losses at the gene ends were 3 bases for V and 2 bases for J; bases not matched to a gene: 2.

This clone was seen only a few times. This sequence joins TRBV6-1 and TRBJ2-5, with D perhaps matching TRBD2 (6 bases). V was trimmed by 10 bases and J by 4 bases, leaving 16 bases between them. CDR1 is MNHNS, CDR2 SASEGT, per germline. This CDR3 has 13 amino acids. The CDR3 sequence: CANSRDSIETQYF. The CDR3 DNA reads TGTGCCAATTCCCGGGACTCCATAGAGACCCAGTACTTC.

This clone was picked up a small number of times. The V gene is TRBV29-1, the J gene TRBJ1-5; 7 positions agree with TRBD1. CDR3 length: 13 amino acids. Trimming removed 6 bases from V and 3 bases from J; junction bases left unmatched: 5. The germline gives CDR1 SQVTM, CDR2 ANQGSEA. The CDR3 spells CSVATGTNQPQHF. CDR3 nucleotides: TGCAGCGTAGCGACAGGGACCAATCAGCCCCAGCATTTT. Full variable domain (remainder filled in from reference TRBV29-1 and TRBJ1-5): SAVISQKPSRDICQRGTSLTIQCQVDSQVTMMFWYRQQPGQSLTLIATANQGSEATYESGFVIDKFPISRPNLTFSTLTVSNMSPEDSSIYLCSVATGTNQPQHFGDGTRLSIL.

In the case of this clone: This same CDR3 is encoded by further DNA sequences in the sample. This chain joins TRBV15 and TRBJ1-2, with D perhaps TRBD1 (5 bases). CDR1 is LNHNV, CDR2 YYDKDF, per germline (reference sequence). The CDR3 runs 12 residues. V was cut by 6 bases and J by 7 bases, with 12 bases left in between. The CDR3 here is CATSGRERGYTF. CDR3 DNA sequence: TGTGCCACCAGTGGCAGGGAACGTGGCTACACCTTC.

This clone showed up just a few times. The V gene is TRBV7-3, the J gene TRBJ2-7, with TRBD2 matching over 9 bases. Germline values: CDR1 SGHTA, CDR2 FQGTGA. This CDR3 has 14 amino acids. J lost 4 bases, V lost 0 bases, and 1 base had no gene match. The CDR3 region has the DNA TGTGCCAGCAGCTTAACTAGCGGGGGTTACGAGCAGTACTTC. Encoded protein: CASSLTSGGYEQYF.

The rearrangement links TRBV13 to TRBJ1-1; 10 bases align to TRBD1. The CDR3 runs to 16 residues. The junction had 7 bases not matched to a gene; V was cut back by 5 bases and J by 1 base. Germline CDR1 and CDR2: PRHDT and FYEKMQ (reference sequence). CDR3 region: CASSKGQGMSNTEAFF. The DNA for the CDR3 is TGTGCCAGCAGCAAGGGACAGGGGATGTCGAACACTGAAGCTTTCTTT.

This clone was recorded a few times. The rearrangement links TRBV2 to TRBJ2-5, with 7 bases aligning to TRBD1. V lost 8 bases and J lost 2; bases outside the gene matches: 8. CDR3 size: 14 residues. CDR1 SNHLY and CDR2 FYNNEI come from the germline V gene. CDR3 coding DNA: TGTGCCAGCTTAGGACAGGTTGGGCAAGAGACCCAGTACTTC. Its translation is CASLGQVGQETQYF.

This clone occurred a few times. The chain has TRBV5-4 and TRBJ1-4; TRBD1 matches at 7 bases. CDR3 length: 16 residues. V shed 6 bases and J 10 bases; nucleotides not matched to a gene: 18. Germline V CDR1 and CDR2: SGHNT, YYREEE (reference sequence). DNA for the CDR3: TGTGCCAGCAAACGACCTGCCGACCGGGACAGAGGAAAACTGTTTTTT. This encodes CASKRPADRDRGKLFF. Full variable domain (rest looked up from reference TRBV5-4 and TRBJ1-4): ETGVTQSPTHLIKTRGQQVTLRCSSQSGHNTVSWYQQALGQGPQFIFQYYREEENGRGNFPPRFSGLQFPNYSSELNVNALELDDSALYLCASKRPADRDRGKLFFGSGTQLSVL.

The chain links TRBV5-5 to TRBJ2-6; TRBD1 matches 9 bases. Germline CDR1 reads SGHKS; CDR2 reads YYEKEE (reference sequence). This CDR3 spans 18 amino acids. V dropped 4 bases and J dropped 1; count of bases not matched to a gene: 9. The CDR3: CASSVRQGVSSGANVLTF. For the CDR3, the DNA is TGTGCCAGCAGCGTAAGACAGGGGGTTTCATCTGGGGCCAACGTCCTGACTTTC.

This rearrangement joins TRBV19 to TRBJ2-2; D may be TRBD1 (5 bases). The CDR3 totals 17 residues. The germline V gene encodes CDR1 LNHDA and CDR2 SQIVND (reference sequence). Between the trimmed V and J ends, which lost 3 bases and 1 base, there was a span of 15 bases. CDR3 loop: CASSIEDRNMNTGELFF. The CDR3 nucleotides are TGTGCCAGTAGTATCGAAGACAGAAACATGAACACCGGGGAGCTGTTTTTT.

As regards this clone: A read error may account for a junction end that differs from germline. The CDR3 protein is CASSPGGGAYNEQFF. The CDR3 DNA sequence: TGTGCTAGCAGCCCTGGTGGGGGGGCATACAATGAGCAGTTCTTC. The chain is built from TRBV7-7 and TRBJ2-1, with D tentatively TRBD2 (7 bases). The CDR3 has 15 amino acids. The germline V gene encodes CDR1 SSHAT and CDR2 FNYEAQ (reference sequence).

CDR3 coding DNA: TGTGCCAGCAGCCAAACCAGGGCAGATGGCTACACCTTC. Protein sequence: CASSQTRADGYTF. J is TRBJ1-2 and V is TRBV7-9; maybe TRBD1 (5 bases). Germline CDR1 SEHNR, CDR2 FQNEAQ (reference sequence). There are 13 residues in the CDR3. V shed 5 bases and J shed 6 bases, with 13 bases lying between them. Based on the CDR3 plus reference TRBV7-9 and TRBJ1-2, the full variable domain is DTGVSQNPRHKITKRGQNVTFRCDPISEHNRLYWYRQTLGQGPEFLTYFQNEAQLEKSRLLSDRFSAERPKGSFSTLEIQRTEQGDSAMYLCASSQTRADGYTFGSGTRLTVV.

The genes are TRBV10-3 and TRBJ2-1; maybe TRBD2 (7 bases). Per the germline V gene, CDR1 is ENHRY and CDR2 is SYGVKD. The CDR3 has 18 residues. Trimming took 5 bases from V and 0 from J, leaving 20 bases between them. The CDR3 sequence: CAISLGPPRGASYNEQFF. For the CDR3, the DNA is TGTGCCATCAGTTTGGGGCCTCCCCGGGGGGCCTCCTACAATGAGCAGTTCTTC.

This sequence joins TRBV19 and TRBJ1-5; TRBD1 agrees at 10 bases. Germline assignment: CDR1 LNHDA and CDR2 SQIVND (reference sequence). The CDR3 is 16 amino acids. With 2 bases clipped from V and 7 bases from J, the junction kept 8 bases outside the gene matches. CDR3: CASSIPGTGALQPQHF. In DNA form, the CDR3 reads TGTGCCAGTAGTATACCCGGGACAGGGGCTTTGCAGCCCCAGCATTTT.

V usage is TRBV18 and J usage is TRBJ1-4; 8 positions agree with TRBD1. CDR1 is KGHSH and CDR2 is LQKENI in the germline V gene. J lost 8 bases, V lost 2 bases, and 4 bases had no gene match. The CDR3 contains 14 residues. The CDR3: CASSPGTGGEKLFF. DNA of the CDR3: TGTGCCAGCTCACCAGGGACAGGAGGAGAAAAACTGTTTTTT.

V gene TRBV2 combines with J gene TRBJ2-1; tentatively, D is TRBD2 (6 bases). The germline gives CDR1 SNHLY, CDR2 FYNNEI. V was cut by 2 bases and J by 0 bases, with 23 bases left in between. The CDR3 covers 20 residues. The CDR3 nucleotides read TGTGCCAGCAGTGAATGGACGGCGGGAATACTAGAGGGCTCCTACAATGAGCAGTTCTTC. This translates into CASSEWTAGILEGSYNEQFF.

The chain uses TRBV23-1 and TRBJ1-1, with 10 nucleotides matching TRBD1. TRBV23-1 is annotated as an ORF whose role is uncertain. V lost 5 bases to trimming and J lost 6 bases; unmatched junction nucleotides: 9. The CDR3 runs to 15 residues. Here the CDR3 DNA reads TGCGCCAGCAGTTACCGCCGGGACAGGGGTTCTGAAGCTTTCTTT. As protein: CASSYRRDRGSEAFF.

The V and J genes are TRBV7-2 and TRBJ2-3; D is unresolved. The V end lost 5 bases, the J end lost 2 bases, and 11 bases lay between the germline ends. The CDR3 loop spans 14 amino acids. CDR1 is SGHTA and CDR2 is FQGNSA in the germline V gene. CDR3 residues: CASSPDTYTDTQYF. For the CDR3, the DNA is TGTGCCAGCAGCCCTGACACATACACAGATACGCAGTATTTT. Based on the CDR3 plus reference TRBV7-2 and TRBJ2-3, the full variable domain is GAGVSQSPSNKVTEKGKDVELRCDPISGHTALYWYRQSLGQGLEFLIYFQGNSAPDKSGLPSDRFSAERTGGSVSTLTIQRTQQEDSAVYLCASSPDTYTDTQYFGPGTRLTVL.

The chain has TRBV28 and TRBJ2-2, with TRBD2 matching over 14 bases. Per the germline V gene, CDR1 is MDHEN and CDR2 is SYDVKM. This CDR3 has 14 residues. Trimming took 6 bases from V and 11 from J; bases not matched to a gene: 5. CDR3 in DNA: TGTGCCAGCAGCCGACTAGCGGGGGGGATCGAGCTGTTTTTT. This encodes CASSRLAGGIELFF.

The CDR3: CASSLFRGYGYTF. DNA for the CDR3: TGTGCCAGCAGTTTATTTCGGGGGTATGGCTACACCTTC. This chain links TRBV27 with TRBJ1-2; TRBD1 might be the D (5 bases). Trimming removed 1 base at V and 5 bases at J, with 8 bases between. The CDR3 length is 13 residues. Germline-derived CDR1 and CDR2 are MNHEY and SMNVEV (reference sequence).